This T cell receptor (beta chain) is from a study of CD4+ T cells in melanoma. General study points: A reported correlation linked neoantigen-specific CD4+ T cells to CD8+, macrophage and B cell function. Reportedly, melanoma neoantigen-specific CD4+ T cells showed varied differentiation states.

Concerning this clone itself: Its target is unknown.

V lost 8 bases and J lost 5; bases outside the gene matches: 7. The CDR3 consists of 13 residues. CDR1 is SNHLY and CDR2 is FYNNEI in the germline V gene. Clones were read by immunoSEQ multiplex PCR, and TCRdb kept only the in-frame ones, dropping some. The data show 45,000 or so clones, approximately 92% seen once. Input material: peripheral blood. The clonotype was recovered from a human donor with melanoma. This chain joins TRBV2 and TRBJ1-1; TRBD1 agrees at 8 bases. CDR3 sequence reads: CASPGQVVTEAFF. CDR3 nucleotide sequence: TGTGCCAGCCCGGGACAGGTCGTTACTGAAGCTTTCTTT.